This TCR beta chain was observed in a study of control samples from healthy donors and cancer patients. Trimming took 4 bases from V and 5 from J; bases not matched to a gene: 2. The CDR3 has 13 amino acids. CDR1 and CDR2 (germline): LGHDT, YNNKEL (reference sequence). Method: immunoSEQ multiplex PCR; TCRdb's copy keeps in-frame clones and lacks some. The table includes over 150,000 clones, nearly 96% detected once. The sequenced sample consisted of blood. The sequence was obtained from a woman aged 25 to 39 in good health. V and J are TRBV3-1 (or the pseudogene TRBV3-2) and TRBJ1-2, with 9 nucleotides matching TRBD1. CDR3 loop: CASSPGTGYGYTF. Here the CDR3 DNA reads TGTGCCAGCAGCCCGGGGACAGGGTATGGCTACACCTTC.